This TCR beta chain was identified in a study of control samples from healthy donors and cancer patients. Assay: immunoSEQ multiplex PCR; the TCRdb copy retains only in-frame clones and omits some. The sample shows roughly 200,000 clones, around 94% of them seen only once. V lost 5 bases, J lost 2 bases, and 17 bases lay in between. CDR1 is SGHTA and CDR2 is FQGNSA in the germline V gene. The CDR3 spans 16 residues. The clonotype was recovered from a man over 45 in good health. Sequenced: blood. The chain couples TRBV7-2 to TRBJ2-3, with a possible D match to TRBD1 (6 bases). This chain's CDR3 is CASSLTGPLNTDTQYF. CDR3 DNA: TGTGCCAGCAGCCTTACAGGGCCCCTCAACACAGATACGCAGTATTTT.